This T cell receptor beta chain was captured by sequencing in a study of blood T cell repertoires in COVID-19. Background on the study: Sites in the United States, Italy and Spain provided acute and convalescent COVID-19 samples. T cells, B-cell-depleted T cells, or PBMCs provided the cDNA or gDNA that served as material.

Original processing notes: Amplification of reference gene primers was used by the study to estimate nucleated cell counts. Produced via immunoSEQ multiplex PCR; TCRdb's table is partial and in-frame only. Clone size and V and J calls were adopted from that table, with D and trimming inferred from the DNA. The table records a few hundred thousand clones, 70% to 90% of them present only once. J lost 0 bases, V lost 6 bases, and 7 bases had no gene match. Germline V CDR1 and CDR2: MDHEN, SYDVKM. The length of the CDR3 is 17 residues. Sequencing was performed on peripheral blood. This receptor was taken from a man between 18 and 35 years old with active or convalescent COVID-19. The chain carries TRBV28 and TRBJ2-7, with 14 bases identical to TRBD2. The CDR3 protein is CASRGLAGVQSSYEQYF. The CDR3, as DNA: TGTGCCAGCAGGGGACTAGCGGGAGTGCAGAGCTCCTACGAGCAGTACTTC.